A selection of T cell receptor beta chains follows, all from one sample in a study of cytomegalovirus exposure and HLA in healthy donors. The protocol was immunoSEQ multiplex PCR, while the TCRdb copy is restricted to in-frame clones and leaves out a portion. The sample includes roughly 150,000 clones, around 78% seen only once; the top ten take around 1.5%. Sequencing was carried out using PBMCs. Receptors were obtained from a man between 40 and 49 years old in good health and CMV-seronegative. Each CDR3 is given with its conserved first and last residue. D genes are given only for firm matches. The listing skips clone size in some rows; elsewhere it reads once, few, many or a size class.

d_call clone_size j_call v_call cdr3_aa cdr3_nt
. . TRBJ2-7 TRBV19 CASRNSGRYEQYF TGTGCCAGTAGGAATTCGGGAAGGTACGAGCAGTACTTC
TRBD1 . TRBJ1-2 TRBV28 CASSSDRGLGYTF TGTGCCAGCAGCTCGGACAGGGGGCTTGGCTACACCTTC
TRBD2 few TRBJ2-7 TRBV9 CASSRRLAGIYEQYF TGTGCCAGCAGCCGGAGACTAGCGGGAATCTACGAGCAGTACTTC
TRBD1 . TRBJ1-2 TRBV28 CASSLLGTANYGYTF TGTGCCAGCAGTTTGCTAGGGACAGCCAACTATGGCTACACCTTC
. once TRBJ1-4 TRBV21-1 CASSGRQTKPEKLFF TGTGCCAGCAGCGGACGACAGACCAAACCTGAAAAACTGTTTTTT
. . TRBJ2-7 TRBV6-5 CASSRTGSSSYEQYF TGTGCCAGCAGTCGAACAGGGTCCTCTTCCTACGAGCAGTACTTC
TRBD2 once TRBJ2-7 TRBV5-1 CASSLELAGYEQYF TGCGCCAGCAGCTTGGAGCTAGCGGGGTACGAGCAGTACTTC
TRBD2 . TRBJ2-5 TRBV9 CASSVEPSGRGETQYF TGTGCCAGCAGCGTAGAACCTAGCGGGAGGGGAGAGACCCAGTACTTC
TRBD1 few TRBJ2-3 TRBV10-3 CAINLQGAKDTQYF TGTGCCATCAACTTACAGGGGGCGAAAGATACGCAGTATTTT
TRBD1 . TRBJ1-1 TRBV7-9 CASSLGTGRVSEAFF TGTGCCAGCAGCTTAGGGACAGGGAGGGTAAGTGAAGCTTTCTTT
TRBD1 once TRBJ2-2 TRBV5-1 CASSSTGGTGATGELFF TGCGCCAGCAGCTCGACTGGGGGGACAGGGGCCACCGGGGAGCTGTTTTTT
TRBD2 . TRBJ2-5 TRBV7-2 CASSSAPTSGRGETQYF TGTGCCAGCAGCTCCGCCCCTACTAGCGGGAGGGGGGAGACCCAGTACTTC
. few TRBJ1-6 TRBV27 CASSPLTGLYNSPLHF TGTGCCAGCAGTCCCCTGACAGGCCTCTATAATTCACCCCTCCACTTT
. . TRBJ1-1 TRBV7-3 CASSQGGETEAFF TGTGCCAGCAGCCAAGGAGGGGAAACTGAAGCTTTCTTT
. . TRBJ2-4 TRBV30 CAWSVGHSQYF TGTGCCTGGAGTGTCGGTCACAGTCAGTACTTC
TRBD2 . TRBJ2-2 TRBV30 CAWSVLAGGGELFF TGTGCCTGGAGTGTACTAGCGGGAGGCGGGGAGCTGTTTTTT
TRBD1 . TRBJ1-5 TRBV28 CASSFYSPGGQPQHF TGTGCCAGCAGTTTTTACTCCCCAGGGGGCCAGCCCCAGCATTTT
TRBD2 once TRBJ2-1 TRBV4-2 CASSQRTSGRHNEQFF TGTGCCAGCAGCCAAAGGACTAGCGGGAGACACAATGAGCAGTTCTTC
TRBD2 . TRBJ2-5 TRBV5-4 CASTVGGDVETQYF TGTGCCAGCACCGTCGGGGGGGATGTAGAGACCCAGTACTTC
. . TRBJ2-5 TRBV7-9 CSSSLGEWDTETQYF TGTTCCAGCAGCTTAGGGGAGTGGGACACCGAGACCCAGTACTTC
. . TRBJ1-2 TRBV10-3 CAISSGEGGYTF TGTGCCATCAGTTCAGGGGAGGGTGGCTACACCTTC
TRBD2 . TRBJ2-3 TRBV2 CASSTRAGPIHTDTQYF TGTGCCAGCAGTACCAGAGCGGGACCTATTCACACAGATACGCAGTATTTT
. few TRBJ2-7 TRBV9 CASSAGGASSSYEQYF TGTGCCAGCAGCGCCGGAGGAGCGTCGAGCTCCTACGAGCAGTACTTC
. . TRBJ1-2 TRBV9 CASSLNRVGYGYTF TGTGCCAGCAGCTTAAACAGGGTTGGCTATGGCTACACCTTC
. . TRBJ1-4 TRBV18 CASSPSDRYNEKLFF TGTGCCAGCTCACCAAGCGACAGATATAATGAAAAACTGTTTTTT
. . TRBJ1-5 TRBV28 CASSLLAAEIIKAQHF TGTGCCAGCAGCCTTCTGGCGGCGGAGATCATCAAGGCCCAGCATTTT
. . TRBJ1-5 TRBV2 CASRLTVNQPQHF TGTGCCAGCAGGTTGACAGTCAATCAGCCCCAGCATTTT
. . TRBJ2-3 TRBV7-3 CATKFPRGTDTQYF TGTGCCACCAAGTTCCCGAGAGGCACAGATACGCAGTATTTT
TRBD2 . TRBJ2-1 TRBV9 CASSVPSGRVSYNEQFF TGTGCCAGCAGCGTTCCTAGCGGGAGAGTCTCCTACAATGAGCAGTTCTTC
. . TRBJ2-6 TRBV11-2 CASRPPGTSMSGANVLTF TGTGCCAGCAGGCCGCCCGGGACAAGCATGTCCGGGGCCAACGTCCTGACTTTC